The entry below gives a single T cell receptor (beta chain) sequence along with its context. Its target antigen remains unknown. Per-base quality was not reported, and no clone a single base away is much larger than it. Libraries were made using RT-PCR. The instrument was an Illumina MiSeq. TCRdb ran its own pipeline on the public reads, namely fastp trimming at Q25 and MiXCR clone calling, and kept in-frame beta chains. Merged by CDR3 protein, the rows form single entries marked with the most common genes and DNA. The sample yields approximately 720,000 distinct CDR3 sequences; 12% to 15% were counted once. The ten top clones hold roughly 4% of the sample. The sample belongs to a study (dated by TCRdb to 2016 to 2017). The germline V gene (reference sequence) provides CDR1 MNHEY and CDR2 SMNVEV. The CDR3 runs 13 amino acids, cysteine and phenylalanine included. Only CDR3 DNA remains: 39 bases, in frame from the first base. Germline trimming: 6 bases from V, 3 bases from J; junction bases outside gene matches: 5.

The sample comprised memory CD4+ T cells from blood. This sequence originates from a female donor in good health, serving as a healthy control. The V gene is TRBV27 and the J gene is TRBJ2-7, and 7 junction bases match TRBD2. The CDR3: CASREASGYEQYF. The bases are TGTGCCAGCAGAGAGGCTAGCGGCTACGAGCAGTACTTC.